The clone carrying this T cell receptor (beta chain) is a singleton in its sample. Its specificity is not known. These data are taken from a study of Ad26.COV2.S vaccination and SARS-CoV-2 variants. General study results and limits: The analyses of TCR breadth and depth may have understated the size of total T cell responses.

Trimming removed 0 bases at V and 5 bases at J, with 8 bases between. The CDR3 runs 13 residues. Germline V gene sequence: CDR1 SGHNT, CDR2 YYREEE (reference sequence). The repertoire was sequenced with immunoSEQ multiplex PCR; TCRdb's copy has only in-frame clones and lacks some. The profile shows under 95,000 clones, roughly 84% of them singletons. The clonotype originates from a human donor who had recovered from COVID-19. This material consisted of peripheral blood, taken after recovery from COVID-19. V is TRBV5-4 and J is TRBJ2-5; D not certain. The DNA for the CDR3 is TGTGCCAGCAGCTTGGAACCGAGGGAGACCCAGTACTTC. Translating gives CASSLEPRETQYF.